This T cell receptor beta chain originates from a study of blood T cell repertoires in COVID-19. Assay used: immunoSEQ multiplex PCR; TCRdb lists only in-frame clones, some missing. This sample has 95,000 to 150,000 clones, with approximately 81% found just once. This clone was seen only a few times. The CDR3 has 11 amino acids. CDR1 SQVTM and CDR2 ANQGSEA come from the germline V gene. Source material: peripheral blood. The chain employs TRBV29-1 and TRBJ1-2; 8 nucleotides agree with TRBD1. This TCR was sampled from a man in his sixties with acute or convalescent COVID-19. CDR3 sequence reads: CGLTGAHGYTF. CDR3 in DNA: TGCGGTCTGACAGGGGCACATGGCTACACCTTC.